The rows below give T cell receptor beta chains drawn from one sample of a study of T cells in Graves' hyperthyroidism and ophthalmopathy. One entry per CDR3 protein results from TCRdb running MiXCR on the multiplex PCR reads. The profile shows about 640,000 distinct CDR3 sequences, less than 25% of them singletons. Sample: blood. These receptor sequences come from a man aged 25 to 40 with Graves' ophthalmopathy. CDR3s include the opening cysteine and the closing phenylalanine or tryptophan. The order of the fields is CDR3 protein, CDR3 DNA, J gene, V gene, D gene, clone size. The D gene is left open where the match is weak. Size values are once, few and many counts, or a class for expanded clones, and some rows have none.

CDR3 protein: CSVDFGRLVNEQFF
CDR3 DNA: TGCAGCGTTGATTTTGGCAGGCTAGTCAATGAGCAGTTCTTC
J gene: TRBJ2-1
V gene: TRBV29-1
D gene: -
clone size: many

CDR3 protein: CASSQTDRSYEQYF
CDR3 DNA: TGTGCCAGCAGCCAGACGGACAGATCCTACGAGCAGTACTTC
J gene: TRBJ2-7
V gene: TRBV3-1
D gene: -
clone size: few

CDR3 protein: CASSERSSGLYNEQFF
CDR3 DNA: TGTGCCAGCAGTGAAAGGTCTAGCGGTCTTTACAATGAGCAGTTCTTC
J gene: TRBJ2-1
V gene: TRBV2
D gene: TRBD2
clone size: -

CDR3 protein: CASSLAWEVLAGDNEQFF
CDR3 DNA: TGTGCCAGCAGCTTAGCGTGGGAGGTTCTAGCGGGAGACAATGAGCAGTTCTTC
J gene: TRBJ2-1
V gene: TRBV7-9
D gene: TRBD2
clone size: few

CDR3 protein: CASSYSIPGLWSYEQYF
CDR3 DNA: TGTGCCAGCAGTTACTCGATTCCGGGTCTTTGGTCCTACGAGCAGTACTTC
J gene: TRBJ2-7
V gene: TRBV6-5
D gene: -
clone size: many

CDR3 protein: CATSDFKNEQFF
CDR3 DNA: TGTGCCACCAGTGATTTTAAAAATGAGCAGTTCTTC
J gene: TRBJ2-1
V gene: TRBV24-1
D gene: -
clone size: -

CDR3 protein: CSAREGGRSGEQYF
CDR3 DNA: TGCAGTGCTAGAGAAGGCGGGAGGTCGGGCGAGCAGTACTTC
J gene: TRBJ2-7
V gene: TRBV20-1
D gene: TRBD2
clone size: many

CDR3 protein: CSARTAGYTDTQYF
CDR3 DNA: TGCAGTGCTCGTACGGCGGGATACACAGATACGCAGTATTTT
J gene: TRBJ2-3
V gene: TRBV20-1
D gene: -
clone size: -

CDR3 protein: CASSKQGINYGYTF
CDR3 DNA: TGCGCCAGCAGCAAACAGGGGATTAACTATGGCTACACCTTC
J gene: TRBJ1-2
V gene: TRBV4-3
D gene: TRBD1
clone size: few

CDR3 protein: CASSVAQGPETSGANVLTF
CDR3 DNA: TGTGCCAGCAGCGTAGCCCAGGGGCCCGAAACCTCTGGGGCCAACGTCCTGACTTTC
J gene: TRBJ2-6
V gene: TRBV9
D gene: -
clone size: -

CDR3 protein: CASSLDWGGGRGNTEAFF
CDR3 DNA: TGTGCCAGCAGCCTCGATTGGGGGGGGGGTCGCGGGAACACTGAAGCTTTCTTT
J gene: TRBJ1-1
V gene: TRBV13
D gene: -
clone size: -

CDR3 protein: CASSPSGAYNEQLF
CDR3 DNA: TGTGCCAGCTCACCGAGTGGGGCCTACAATGAGCAGCTCTTC
J gene: TRBJ2-1
V gene: TRBV18
D gene: -
clone size: -

CDR3 protein: CASSKRQGSYEQYF
CDR3 DNA: TGTGCCAGCAGCAAACGACAGGGCTCCTACGAGCAGTACTTC
J gene: TRBJ2-7
V gene: TRBV7-9
D gene: TRBD1
clone size: -

CDR3 protein: CASSLMGLAGDDEQYF
CDR3 DNA: TGTGCCAGCAGCTTAATGGGACTAGCGGGAGACGACGAGCAGTACTTC
J gene: TRBJ2-7
V gene: TRBV7-2
D gene: TRBD2
clone size: many

CDR3 protein: CASSQEPSTDTQYF
CDR3 DNA: TGTGCCAGCAGCCAAGAGCCTAGCACAGATACGCAGTATTTT
J gene: TRBJ2-3
V gene: TRBV11-2
D gene: -
clone size: many

CDR3 protein: CASSELGSAWANVLTF
CDR3 DNA: TGTGCCAGCAGTGAACTCGGCAGCGCCTGGGCCAACGTCCTGACTTTC
J gene: TRBJ2-6
V gene: TRBV6-1
D gene: -
clone size: few

CDR3 protein: CASSSPLNGYTF
CDR3 DNA: TGTGCCAGCAGCTCCCCGTTAAATGGCTACACCTTC
J gene: TRBJ1-2
V gene: TRBV7-9
D gene: -
clone size: -

CDR3 protein: CASSLVGTGDTQYF
CDR3 DNA: TGTGCCAGCAGTTTGGTGGGAACCGGTGATACGCAGTATTTT
J gene: TRBJ2-3
V gene: TRBV28
D gene: -
clone size: few

CDR3 protein: CASRLRQGVGYEQYF
CDR3 DNA: TGCGCCAGCCGCCTTCGACAGGGGGTTGGCTACGAGCAGTACTTC
J gene: TRBJ2-7
V gene: TRBV5-1
D gene: TRBD1
clone size: few

CDR3 protein: CASSPPAGGDYQETQYF
CDR3 DNA: TGTGCCAGCAGCCCTCCCGCCGGGGGAGACTACCAAGAGACCCAGTACTTC
J gene: TRBJ2-5
V gene: TRBV13
D gene: -
clone size: -

CDR3 protein: CASTSGAQTEAFF
CDR3 DNA: TGTGCCAGCACTTCCGGGGCCCAAACTGAAGCTTTCTTT
J gene: TRBJ1-1
V gene: TRBV28
D gene: -
clone size: many

CDR3 protein: CASSPGTGEAPKYF
CDR3 DNA: TGTGCCAGCAGCCCCGGGACGGGAGAGGCCCCTAAGTACTTC
J gene: TRBJ2-5
V gene: TRBV7-2
D gene: -
clone size: few

CDR3 protein: CASSISGRAGTGELFF
CDR3 DNA: TGTGCCAGTAGTATAAGCGGGAGGGCCGGCACCGGGGAGCTGTTTTTT
J gene: TRBJ2-2
V gene: TRBV19
D gene: TRBD2
clone size: few

CDR3 protein: CSVGSLSSTDTQYF
CDR3 DNA: TGCAGCGTTGGATCGCTTTCTAGCACAGATACGCAGTATTTT
J gene: TRBJ2-3
V gene: TRBV29-1
D gene: -
clone size: -

CDR3 protein: CASSLARGGAGADTQYF
CDR3 DNA: TGTGCCAGCAGCTTAGCACGCGGCGGAGCTGGGGCAGATACGCAGTATTTT
J gene: TRBJ2-3
V gene: TRBV7-2
D gene: -
clone size: many

CDR3 protein: CASSPRGARSYNSPLHF
CDR3 DNA: TGTGCCAGCAGCCCCCGGGGGGCGCGCTCCTATAATTCACCCCTCCACTTT
J gene: TRBJ1-6
V gene: TRBV6-1
D gene: -
clone size: few

CDR3 protein: CSASRTRTDTQYF
CDR3 DNA: TGCAGTGCTTCCCGGACTAGAACAGATACGCAGTATTTT
J gene: TRBJ2-3
V gene: TRBV20-1
D gene: TRBD2
clone size: -

CDR3 protein: CASSEGAGVADTQYF
CDR3 DNA: TGCGCCAGCAGTGAAGGAGCGGGAGTGGCAGATACGCAGTATTTT
J gene: TRBJ2-3
V gene: TRBV5-1
D gene: TRBD2
clone size: few

CDR3 protein: CASSSYIARGFGGYTF
CDR3 DNA: TGTGCCAGCAGTTCCTATATAGCTAGGGGGTTTGGTGGCTACACCTTC
J gene: TRBJ1-2
V gene: TRBV6-1
D gene: -
clone size: few

CDR3 protein: CAISAGDGGANQPQHF
CDR3 DNA: TGTGCCATCAGTGCGGGAGATGGGGGAGCCAATCAGCCCCAGCATTTT
J gene: TRBJ1-5
V gene: TRBV10-3
D gene: -
clone size: -

CDR3 protein: CASSLTGSSYGYTF
CDR3 DNA: TGTGCCAGCAGCTTGACAGGGAGCAGCTATGGCTACACCTTC
J gene: TRBJ1-2
V gene: TRBV7-3
D gene: TRBD1
clone size: few

CDR3 protein: CSADLGQGASSRGYTF
CDR3 DNA: TGCAGTGCCGACCTGGGACAGGGGGCTTCGTCCCGCGGCTACACCTTC
J gene: TRBJ1-2
V gene: TRBV20-1
D gene: TRBD1
clone size: many

CDR3 protein: CASSEGGRANEQFF
CDR3 DNA: TGTGCCAGCAGTGAAGGGGGCAGGGCCAATGAGCAGTTCTTC
J gene: TRBJ2-1
V gene: TRBV2
D gene: -
clone size: few

CDR3 protein: CASSLTRGVGTEAFF
CDR3 DNA: TGTGCCAGCAGCCTGACCAGGGGGGTGGGTACTGAAGCTTTCTTT
J gene: TRBJ1-1
V gene: TRBV13
D gene: TRBD1
clone size: -

CDR3 protein: CSAREGPMNTEAFF
CDR3 DNA: TGCAGTGCTAGAGAAGGACCGATGAACACTGAAGCTTTCTTT
J gene: TRBJ1-1
V gene: TRBV20-1
D gene: -
clone size: few

CDR3 protein: CASSSAASLNYGYTF
CDR3 DNA: TGTGCCAGCAGCTCGGCGGCTTCTTTAAACTATGGCTACACCTTC
J gene: TRBJ1-2
V gene: TRBV11-2
D gene: -
clone size: -

CDR3 protein: CATSNVPREQGGDEQFF
CDR3 DNA: TGTGCCACCAGTAATGTTCCCAGAGAACAGGGAGGCGATGAGCAGTTCTTC
J gene: TRBJ2-1
V gene: TRBV24-1
D gene: -
clone size: -

CDR3 protein: CASSVDASGVYEQYF
CDR3 DNA: TGTGCCAGCAGCGTAGACGCTAGCGGAGTGTACGAGCAGTACTTC
J gene: TRBJ2-7
V gene: TRBV9
D gene: TRBD2
clone size: -

CDR3 protein: CASSADGSGDTQYF
CDR3 DNA: TGTGCCAGCAGCGCAGACGGCAGCGGGGATACGCAGTATTTT
J gene: TRBJ2-3
V gene: TRBV9
D gene: -
clone size: -

CDR3 protein: CASSLHPGSLYNEQFF
CDR3 DNA: TGTGCCAGCAGTTTACACCCGGGCTCGCTGTACAATGAGCAGTTCTTC
J gene: TRBJ2-1
V gene: TRBV12-3/TRBV12-4
D gene: -
clone size: many

CDR3 protein: CASSGAPGGYGYTF
CDR3 DNA: TGTGCCAGCAGCGGCGCCCCAGGGGGCTATGGCTACACCTTC
J gene: TRBJ1-2
V gene: TRBV2
D gene: TRBD1
clone size: -

CDR3 protein: CASSQDRNEQYF
CDR3 DNA: TGTGCCAGCAGTCAGGATCGGAACGAGCAGTACTTC
J gene: TRBJ2-7
V gene: TRBV2
D gene: -
clone size: many

CDR3 protein: CASSLWSGVNTGELFF
CDR3 DNA: TGTGCCAGCAGTTTGTGGAGCGGGGTCAACACCGGGGAGCTGTTTTTT
J gene: TRBJ2-2
V gene: TRBV28
D gene: TRBD2
clone size: -

CDR3 protein: CAWSLAGGDQPQHF
CDR3 DNA: TGTGCCTGGAGTTTGGCAGGGGGCGATCAGCCCCAGCATTTT
J gene: TRBJ1-5
V gene: TRBV30
D gene: TRBD1
clone size: many

CDR3 protein: CATKLSYEQYF
CDR3 DNA: TGTGCCACGAAACTCTCCTACGAGCAGTACTTC
J gene: TRBJ2-7
V gene: TRBV6-1
D gene: -
clone size: many

CDR3 protein: CAWRAGPSTDTQYF
CDR3 DNA: TGTGCCTGGAGAGCGGGGCCTAGCACAGATACGCAGTATTTT
J gene: TRBJ2-3
V gene: TRBV30
D gene: TRBD2
clone size: few

CDR3 protein: CAGPGQGHGYTF
CDR3 DNA: TGTGCCGGGCCGGGACAGGGACATGGCTACACCTTC
J gene: TRBJ1-2
V gene: TRBV24-1
D gene: TRBD1
clone size: few

CDR3 protein: CASSESGISGAGEQFF
CDR3 DNA: TGTGCCAGCAGTGAATCGGGTATTAGCGGAGCCGGGGAGCAGTTCTTC
J gene: TRBJ2-1
V gene: TRBV25-1
D gene: -
clone size: -

CDR3 protein: CASSPQGWGWVYGYTF
CDR3 DNA: TGTGCCAGCAGTCCCCAGGGGTGGGGCTGGGTCTATGGCTACACCTTC
J gene: TRBJ1-2
V gene: TRBV28
D gene: -
clone size: few

CDR3 protein: CASSQASGSYSTYEQYF
CDR3 DNA: TGCGCCAGCAGCCAAGCTAGCGGGAGTTATTCCACCTACGAGCAGTACTTC
J gene: TRBJ2-7
V gene: TRBV4-3
D gene: TRBD2
clone size: -

CDR3 protein: CSARDQETGVRNYGYTF
CDR3 DNA: TGCAGTGCTAGAGATCAGGAGACAGGGGTGCGCAACTATGGCTACACCTTC
J gene: TRBJ1-2
V gene: TRBV20-1
D gene: TRBD1
clone size: -

CDR3 protein: CASSPRWNTGDTQYF
CDR3 DNA: TGTGCCAGCAGTCCGCGGTGGAACACGGGAGATACGCAGTATTTT
J gene: TRBJ2-3
V gene: TRBV27
D gene: -
clone size: few

CDR3 protein: CASSLQGMSFF
CDR3 DNA: TGCGCCAGCAGCCTCCAGGGTATGAGCTTCTTC
J gene: TRBJ2-1
V gene: TRBV5-1
D gene: -
clone size: few

CDR3 protein: CASSLDRGRDDEQFF
CDR3 DNA: TGTGCCAGCAGCTTGGATCGCGGGAGAGACGATGAGCAGTTCTTC
J gene: TRBJ2-1
V gene: TRBV5-8
D gene: TRBD2
clone size: few

CDR3 protein: CASSIKRNQETQYF
CDR3 DNA: TGTGCCAGTAGTATTAAAAGAAACCAAGAGACCCAGTACTTC
J gene: TRBJ2-5
V gene: TRBV19
D gene: -
clone size: -

CDR3 protein: CASSRLAGTDTQYF
CDR3 DNA: TGTGCCAGCAGCCGACTAGCAGGCACAGATACGCAGTATTTT
J gene: TRBJ2-3
V gene: TRBV6-1
D gene: TRBD2
clone size: few

CDR3 protein: CAISDDGSYEQYF
CDR3 DNA: TGTGCCATCAGTGATGACGGCTCCTACGAGCAGTACTTC
J gene: TRBJ2-7
V gene: TRBV10-3
D gene: -
clone size: -

CDR3 protein: CASSPRTGSPNQPQHF
CDR3 DNA: TGTGCCAGCAGTCCCCGGACAGGGAGTCCCAATCAGCCCCAGCATTTT
J gene: TRBJ1-5
V gene: TRBV2
D gene: TRBD1
clone size: many

CDR3 protein: CASSRAGAGNQPQHF
CDR3 DNA: TGTGCCAGCAGTAGGGCGGGGGCTGGCAATCAGCCCCAGCATTTT
J gene: TRBJ1-5
V gene: TRBV28
D gene: -
clone size: few

CDR3 protein: CASSHRQRDSPLHF
CDR3 DNA: TGTGCCAGCAGTCACCGACAGAGGGATTCACCCCTCCACTTT
J gene: TRBJ1-6
V gene: TRBV6-2/TRBV6-3
D gene: -
clone size: -